The 7 T cell receptor beta chains in this list originate from one sample, sequenced in a study of T-cell reconstitution after alpha-beta-depleted transplantation in children listed by TCRdb under 2016. The library was obtained by PCR. Sequencing was performed on an Illumina HiSeq 2500. Molecular barcoding was employed in the preparation of TCR libraries, with unique molecular identifiers being used to normalize TCRbeta repertoire quantification. TCRdb itself trimmed the public reads at Q25 with fastp, ran MiXCR and retained productive beta chains. Entries are consolidated by CDR3 protein sequence, retaining the most common genes and DNA. The sample table records roughly 500,000 distinct CDR3 sequences; around 20% of these occur just once. The ten largest make up more than 2.5% of the sample. The sequences come from PBMCs from the stem cell graft donor, collected from the stem cell graft. The origin of the receptors is a human donor who donated a stem cell graft to a child with acute lymphoblastic leukemia.

In nucleotides, the CDR3 is TGCGCCAGCAGCTTGGCCGCGGGAGTTGGGACCGGGGAGCTGTTTTTT. Amino acids: CASSLAAGVGTGELFF. The chain couples TRBV5-1 to TRBJ2-2, with 7 positions matching TRBD2. Germline values: CDR1 SGHRS, CDR2 YFSETQ. J was trimmed by 5 bases and V by 0 bases; bases with no gene match: 7. The CDR3 loop spans 16 amino acids.

The rearrangement links TRBV28 to TRBJ2-4, with D perhaps given as TRBD1 or TRBD2 (5 bases each). Germline CDR1 MDHEN, CDR2 SYDVKM. Trimming shortened V by 4 bases and J by 0 bases, and 10 bases separated the two germline ends. The CDR3 contains 15 residues. The CDR3: CASSSPGTAKNIQYF. CDR3 DNA sequence: TGTGCCAGCAGTTCACCCGGGACAGCCAAAAACATTCAGTACTTC.

This clonotype was seen at least ten times. The V gene is TRBV15, the J gene TRBJ2-1, with D perhaps being TRBD1 or TRBD2 (5 bases each). The CDR3 totals 17 residues. V lost 0 bases, J lost 6 bases, and 18 bases lay in between. Germline V lookup: CDR1 LNHNV, CDR2 YYDKDF (reference sequence). The CDR3 coding sequence is TGTGCCACCAGCAGAGATCAAGGAGACTTGAGGGGCAATGAGCAGTTCTTC. It specifies CATSRDQGDLRGNEQFF.

The chain combines TRBV20-1 with TRBJ2-3, with D maybe TRBD1 (7 bases). The V end was cut by 4 bases, the J end by 0 bases, with 23 bases between. The CDR3 loop spans 18 amino acids. Germline CDR1 DFQATT, CDR2 SNEGSKA (reference sequence). The CDR3 sequence: CSATGMGGQHASTDTQYF. The CDR3 coding sequence is TGCAGTGCTACTGGGATGGGGGGACAGCACGCTAGCACAGATACGCAGTATTTT.

This clonotype turned up a few times. V gene TRBV19 combines with J gene TRBJ1-1, with D hard to call. The CDR3 contains 14 residues. Germline lookup yields CDR1 LNHDA and CDR2 SQIVND (reference sequence). Between the trimmed V and J ends, which lost 1 base and 3 bases, there was a span of 9 bases. The CDR3, as DNA: TGTGCCAGTAGTATAGGCCGGGCCCACACTGAAGCTTTCTTT. Translating gives CASSIGRAHTEAFF.

The V and J genes are TRBV20-1 and TRBJ2-2, with D maybe TRBD2 (6 bases). The CDR3 runs 15 residues. Germline V gene lookup returns CDR1 DFQATT and CDR2 SNEGSKA (reference sequence). The germline V and J ends were trimmed by 5 bases and 2 bases, with 15 bases remaining between them. DNA for the CDR3: TGCAGTGCTCCGAGACGACTAGGAAACACCGGGGAGCTGTTTTTT. The encoded protein is CSAPRRLGNTGELFF.

This clonotype was seen a handful of times. This chain links TRBV12-3 or TRBV12-4 with TRBJ2-1, with 8 bases lining up with TRBD2. Trimming at V came to 7 bases and at J to 6 bases, leaving 8 bases not matched to a gene. The CDR3 spans 14 residues. This CDR3 reads CASNPGLGGNEQFF. The CDR3 region has the DNA TGTGCCAGCAACCCGGGACTAGGAGGCAATGAGCAGTTCTTC.